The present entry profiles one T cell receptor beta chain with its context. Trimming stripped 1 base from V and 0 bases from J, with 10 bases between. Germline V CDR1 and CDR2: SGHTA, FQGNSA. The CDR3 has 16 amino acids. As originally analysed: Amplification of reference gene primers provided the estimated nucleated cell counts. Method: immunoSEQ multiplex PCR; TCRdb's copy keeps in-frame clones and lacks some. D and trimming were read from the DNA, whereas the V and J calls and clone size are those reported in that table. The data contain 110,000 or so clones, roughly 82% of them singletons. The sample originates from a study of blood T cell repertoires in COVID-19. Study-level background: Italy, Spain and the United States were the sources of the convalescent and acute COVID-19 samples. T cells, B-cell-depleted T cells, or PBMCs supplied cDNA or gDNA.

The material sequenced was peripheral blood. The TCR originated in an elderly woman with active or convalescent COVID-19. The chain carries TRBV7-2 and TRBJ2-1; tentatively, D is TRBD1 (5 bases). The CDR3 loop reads CASSLGFDSSYNEQFF. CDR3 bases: TGTGCCAGCAGCTTAGGATTTGACAGCTCCTACAATGAGCAGTTCTTC.